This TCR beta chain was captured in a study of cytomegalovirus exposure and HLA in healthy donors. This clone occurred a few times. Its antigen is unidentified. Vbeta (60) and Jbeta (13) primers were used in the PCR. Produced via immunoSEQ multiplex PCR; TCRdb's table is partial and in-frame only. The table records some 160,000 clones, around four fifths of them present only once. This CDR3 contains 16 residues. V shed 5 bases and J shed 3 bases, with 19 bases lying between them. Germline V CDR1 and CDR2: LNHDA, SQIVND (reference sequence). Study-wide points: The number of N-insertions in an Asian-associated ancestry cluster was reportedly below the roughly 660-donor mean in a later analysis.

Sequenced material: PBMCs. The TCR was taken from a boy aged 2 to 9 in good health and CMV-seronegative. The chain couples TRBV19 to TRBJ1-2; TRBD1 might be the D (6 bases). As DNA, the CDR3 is TGTGCCAGTAGTCGCCAGGGGAGGGGGGACTACTATGGCTACACCTTC. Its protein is CASSRQGRGDYYGYTF.